The 26 T cell receptor beta chains in this list originate from one sample, sequenced in a study of shared clonotypes between healthy human individuals. Here immunoSEQ multiplex PCR was the method, and the copy in TCRdb shows in-frame clones only, minus some. The profile shows 1,400,000 or so clones, 98% of them singletons. The sample consisted of naive CD4+ T cells sorted from blood. The sample's subset: CD45RA+ positively selected. The receptors were gathered from a man aged 30-40 years in good health.

The chain uses TRBV6-6 and TRBJ1-2; D not resolved. This CDR3 comprises 13 residues. Germline V gene lookup returns CDR1 MNHNY and CDR2 SVGAGI (reference sequence). V was pared by 4 bases and J by 2 bases, with 8 bases between. CDR3 sequence: CASSLEGNYGYTF. The CDR3 region has the DNA TGTGCCAGCAGTTTGGAGGGCAACTATGGCTACACCTTC.

As to this clone: This sample also contains other DNA sequences that code for the same CDR3. The chain couples TRBV25-1 to TRBJ2-6, with unresolved D. The CDR3 has 13 amino acids. Trimming stripped 3 bases from V and 2 bases from J, with 2 bases between. Germline V gene lookup returns CDR1 MGHDK and CDR2 SYGVNS. The CDR3 spells CASSEPGANVLTF. DNA of the CDR3: TGTGCCAGCAGTGAGCCTGGGGCCAACGTCCTGACTTTC.

The chain recombines TRBV10-3 with TRBJ2-7, with TRBD1 matching 8 bases. Germline loops: CDR1 ENHRY, CDR2 SYGVKD. CDR3 length: 14 residues. V shed 7 bases and J 0 bases; nucleotides not matched to a gene: 5. CDR3 nucleotide sequence: TGTGCCATCATGGCGGGACAGGACTCCTACGAGCAGTACTTC. This sequence encodes CAIMAGQDSYEQYF.

J is TRBJ2-1 and V is TRBV11-3, with D possibly matching TRBD1 (6 bases). The V gene lost 3 bases and the J gene lost 7 bases, with 13 bases spanning the gap. The CDR3 runs to 14 residues. From germline, CDR1 is SGHNT and CDR2 YENEEA. The CDR3 reads CASSFSRGLNEQFF. In DNA, the CDR3 is TGTGCCAGCAGCTTCTCCAGGGGTTTGAATGAGCAGTTCTTC.

A remark on this clone: This CDR3 is also generated by other DNA sequences in the sample. The CDR3 nucleotides read TGCGCCAGCAGCTTGGGGACGGGCCAAGAGACCCAGTACTTC. Translation gives CASSLGTGQETQYF. The rearrangement uses TRBV5-1 and TRBJ2-5, with D hard to call. V dropped 0 bases and J dropped 1 base, with 7 bases sitting between them. CDR1 SGHRS and CDR2 YFSETQ come from the germline V gene. The CDR3 runs to 14 residues.

The genes are TRBV7-2 and TRBJ2-1, with D possibly being TRBD2 (6 bases). The CDR3 has 16 residues. Germline CDR1 reads SGHTA; CDR2 reads FQGNSA. The V end was cut by 3 bases, the J end by 7 bases, with 19 bases between. In DNA form, the CDR3 reads TGTGCCAGCAGCTTCCGCGGGGTGCGGGTTGGGAATGAGCAGTTCTTC. The encoded protein is CASSFRGVRVGNEQFF.

The chain recombines TRBV5-1 with TRBJ2-7; D gene uncertain. V dropped 0 bases and J dropped 3 bases, with 10 bases sitting between them. Germline-derived CDR1 and CDR2 are SGHRS and YFSETQ. The CDR3 is made up of 14 amino acids. This CDR3 reads CASSLGQELYEQYF. CDR3 nucleotides: TGCGCCAGCAGCTTGGGGCAGGAACTCTACGAGCAGTACTTC.

This chain's CDR3 is CASSPLWGAANEKLFF. The CDR3 DNA follows: TGCGCCAGCAGCCCCTTGTGGGGGGCGGCTAATGAAAAACTGTTTTTT. This rearrangement joins TRBV5-1 to TRBJ1-4; TRBD1 might be the D (6 bases). V lost 4 bases and J 3 bases, leaving 16 bases between the germline ends. There are 16 residues in the CDR3. Germline CDR1 SGHRS, CDR2 YFSETQ.

The chain recombines TRBV19 with TRBJ2-7; no definite D call. This CDR3 spans 14 amino acids. V lost 1 base and J 6 bases, leaving 13 bases between the germline ends. Germline-derived CDR1 and CDR2 are LNHDA and SQIVND (reference sequence). CDR3 nucleotide sequence: TGTGCCAGTAGTATAGCGAAGGGAATAAGCGAGCAGTACTTC. Its translation: CASSIAKGISEQYF. The whole variable domain, filled in from reference TRBV19 and TRBJ2-7, reads DGGITQSPKYLFRKEGQNVTLSCEQNLNHDAMYWYRQDPGQGLRLIYYSQIVNDFQKGDIAEGYSVSREKKESFPLTVTSAQKNPTAFYLCASSIAKGISEQYFGPGTRLTVT.

The chain is built from TRBV4-3 and TRBJ2-7; weak D call: TRBD2 (6 bases). The CDR3 extends over 15 amino acids. Trimming removed 0 bases at V and 2 bases at J, with 11 bases between. Germline V gives CDR1 LGHNA, CDR2 YSLEER. The CDR3 spells CASSQELAVAYEQYF. As DNA, the CDR3 is TGCGCCAGCAGCCAAGAATTAGCGGTAGCCTACGAGCAGTACTTC.

The V and J genes are TRBV7-2 and TRBJ1-4; 9 bases agree with TRBD1. After removal of 3 bases from V and 8 bases from J, the junction contained 4 bases not matched to a gene. CDR1 is SGHTA, CDR2 FQGNSA, per germline. The CDR3 has 14 residues. CDR3 in DNA: TGTGCCAGCAGCTTTGGGACAGGGCAGGAAAAACTGTTTTTT. Its translation is CASSFGTGQEKLFF.

This chain links TRBV7-8 with TRBJ1-3, with D unresolved. Trimming stripped 3 bases from V and 4 bases from J, with 7 bases between. CDR3 length: 13 amino acids. The germline CDR1 and CDR2 sequences are SGHVS and FQNEAQ. CDR3 DNA sequence: TGTGCCAGCAGCTTCCCTGGGGGAAACACCATATATTTT. Translation gives CASSFPGGNTIYF.

Remarks on this clone: At the DNA level, this CDR3 is encoded by other sequences in the same sample as well. This chain uses TRBV18 with TRBJ2-3; no firm D call. The CDR3 consists of 11 residues. The germline V gene encodes CDR1 KGHSH and CDR2 LQKENI. Trimming shortened V by 3 bases and J by 6 bases, and 4 bases separated the two germline ends. The CDR3: CASSPSDTQYF. CDR3 coding DNA: TGTGCCAGCTCACCGAGTGATACGCAGTATTTT.

The chain carries TRBV7-2 and TRBJ1-3, with D perhaps matching TRBD1 (5 bases). The germline CDR1 and CDR2 sequences are SGHTA and FQGNSA. This CDR3 is built from 12 residues. Between the trimmed V and J ends, which lost 5 bases and 4 bases, there was a span of 6 bases. The CDR3 DNA is TGTGCCAGCAGCCACAGGGGAAACACCATATATTTT. This gives the protein CASSHRGNTIYF.

V usage is TRBV7-7 and J usage is TRBJ2-5, with D possibly TRBD1 on 6 matching bases. The CDR3 loop spans 12 amino acids. In germline, CDR1 is SSHAT, CDR2 FNYEAQ (reference sequence). V was clipped by 11 bases and J by 6 bases, with 16 bases between them. DNA for the CDR3: TGTGCCGGCCCCTACAGGGCGAAGACCCAGTACTTC. Encoded protein: CAGPYRAKTQYF.

The rearrangement joins TRBV29-1 to TRBJ1-3; D ambiguous. The germline CDR1 and CDR2 sequences are SQVTM and ANQGSEA. CDR3 length: 13 amino acids. V gave up 4 bases and J gave up 4 bases, with 11 bases separating them. CDR3 nucleotides: TGCAGCGTTGCCCCTACTACCGGAAACACCATATATTTT. The encoded protein is CSVAPTTGNTIYF.

Of note for this clone: This specimen includes other DNA sequences encoding the same CDR3. DNA of the CDR3: TGCGCCAGCAGCTTGGACAGAGCCTACGAGCAGTACTTC. It translates to CASSLDRAYEQYF. The chain has TRBV5-1 and TRBJ2-7; D ambiguous. The V and J ends lost 0 bases and 2 bases respectively, with 6 bases between them. This CDR3 contains 13 residues. Looked up from germline, CDR1 is SGHRS and CDR2 is YFSETQ.

The CDR3 spells CASIARTVWEGETQYF. DNA of the CDR3: TGTGCCAGCATCGCGAGGACAGTATGGGAGGGGGAGACCCAGTACTTC. The genes are TRBV7-2 and TRBJ2-5; possibly TRBD2 for D (7 bases). Between the trimmed V and J ends, which lost 7 bases and 5 bases, there was a span of 23 bases. The germline V gene has CDR1 SGHTA and CDR2 FQGNSA. The CDR3 runs to 16 residues.

This chain connects TRBV27 to TRBJ2-1, with 9 bases that match TRBD1. V was pared by 5 bases and J by 8 bases, with 7 bases of the junction left unmatched. The CDR3 contains 14 residues. Looked up from germline, CDR1 is MNHEY and CDR2 is SMNVEV (reference sequence). CDR3 in DNA: TGTGCCAGCAGTCTGGACAGGGGAGGGGATGAGCAGTTCTTC. It encodes CASSLDRGGDEQFF.

This sequence joins TRBV28 and TRBJ2-7, with 9 bases identical to TRBD1. In germline, CDR1 is MDHEN, CDR2 SYDVKM. The CDR3 has 12 amino acids. After removal of 8 bases from V and 2 bases from J, the junction contained 1 base not matched to a gene. The CDR3 is CASGTGTYEQYF. CDR3 sequence (DNA): TGTGCCAGCGGGACAGGGACCTACGAGCAGTACTTC.

This clone was observed a single time. J is TRBJ1-1 and V is TRBV18; D remains ambiguous. Per the germline V gene, CDR1 is KGHSH and CDR2 is LQKENI. With 4 bases removed from V and 8 bases from J, the gap between germline ends came to 11 bases. CDR3 length: 12 residues. For the CDR3, the DNA is TGTGCCAGCTCACGAGAGAGAGGGGAAGCTTTCTTT. This translates into CASSRERGEAFF. Using reference TRBV18 and TRBJ1-1 for the parts outside the CDR3, the full variable domain is NAGVMQNPRHLVRRRGQEARLRCSPMKGHSHVYWYRQLPEEGLKFMVYLQKENIIDESGMPKERFSAEFPKEGPSILRIQQVVRGDSAAYFCASSRERGEAFFGQGTRLTVV.

The chain recombines TRBV10-3 with TRBJ2-3, with 8 bases fitting TRBD1. Germline CDR1 reads ENHRY; CDR2 reads SYGVKD. The CDR3 consists of 13 residues. The trim removed 10 bases at V and 0 bases at J, leaving 3 bases unmatched. CDR3: CATRGPSTDTQYF. CDR3 bases: TGTGCCACCAGGGGGCCCAGCACAGATACGCAGTATTTT.

This sequence joins TRBV7-8 and TRBJ2-1; D is unresolved. V lost 7 bases, J lost 9 bases, and 10 bases lay in between. Germline CDR1 and CDR2: SGHVS and FQNEAQ. The length of the CDR3 is 11 residues. The CDR3 protein is CASTPPGEQFF. Here the CDR3 DNA reads TGTGCCAGCACCCCACCGGGTGAGCAGTTCTTC.

The chain employs TRBV30 and TRBJ2-7; no definite D call. Trimming cost V 2 bases and J 2 bases, with 7 bases left between them. Germline assignment: CDR1 GTSNPN and CDR2 SVGIG (reference sequence). The CDR3 sequence is 12 residues long. This CDR3 reads CAWSPIAYEQYF. The CDR3 DNA reads as TGTGCCTGGAGTCCCATAGCCTACGAGCAGTACTTC.

This sequence joins TRBV19 and TRBJ1-1; no firm D call. CDR1 is LNHDA and CDR2 is SQIVND in the germline V gene (reference sequence). Trimming cost V 1 base and J 5 bases, with 8 bases left between them. This CDR3 region has 13 residues. This CDR3 reads CASSIAAGTEAFF. The DNA of the CDR3 is TGTGCCAGTAGTATAGCGGCAGGAACTGAAGCTTTCTTT.

This chain links TRBV5-4 with TRBJ1-5; D unclear. Germline lookup yields CDR1 SGHNT and CDR2 YYREEE (reference sequence). CDR3 length: 15 residues. Trimming left V 4 bases short and J 6 bases short, with 17 bases between. The CDR3 is CASSQFPDGGQPQHF. Here the CDR3 DNA reads TGTGCCAGCAGCCAATTCCCAGATGGAGGTCAGCCCCAGCATTTT.